The entry below gives a single T cell receptor (beta chain) sequence along with its context. This sample is drawn from a study of blood T cell repertoires in COVID-19. In the study overall: Samples taken during acute and convalescent COVID-19 were collected in the United States, Italy and Spain. Sources were T cells, B-cell-depleted T cells, or PBMCs; the material itself was cDNA or gDNA.

Produced via immunoSEQ multiplex PCR; TCRdb's table is partial and in-frame only. The sample comprises 200,000 to 300,000 clones, approximately 90% of which are singletons, and 2.5% rests with the top ten. Germline assignment: CDR1 SGDLS and CDR2 YYNGEE. V dropped 6 bases and J dropped 4; count of bases not matched to a gene: 12. The length of the CDR3 is 15 residues. The age range of participants was about 18 to 90 years, with residence in under 30 US areas. Clinical history reported by participants formed the basis on which cohorts were assigned. Sequencing was done on a sample of PBMCs or T cells enriched from blood (not recorded which). This chain uses TRBV9 with TRBJ2-5; 7 bases fit TRBD1. The receptor was isolated from a woman aged 40 to 49 with acute COVID-19. The CDR3 protein is CASTPHPSGGETQYF. In DNA, the CDR3 is TGTGCCAGCACCCCCCACCCATCAGGGGGAGAGACCCAGTACTTC. Using reference TRBV9 and TRBJ2-5 for the parts outside the CDR3, the full variable domain is DSGVTQTPKHLITATGQRVTLRCSPRSGDLSVYWYQQSLDQGLQFLIQYYNGEERAKGNILERFSAQQFPDLHSELNLSSLELGDSALYFCASTPHPSGGETQYFGPGTRLLVL.